The source of this T cell receptor (beta chain) is a study of beta chain features in type 1 diabetes. This clone was picked up a small number of times. Its antigen is currently unknown. Each of the sorted populations had a purity greater than 95%. Germline assignment: CDR1 SEHNR and CDR2 FQNEAQ (reference sequence). The CDR3 length is 13 residues. Trimming cost V 5 bases and J 7 bases, with 15 bases left between them. Notes on the study in general: PCR could preferentially amplify shorter templates, alike in patients and controls. A moderate, significant TCRB CDR3 shortening appeared in type 1 diabetes across four CD4+ subsets. cDNA-based reads could over-represent cells with high TCR expression. The study found fewer insertions and more deletions at VDJ junctions in type 1 diabetes patients.

Expressed TCRB transcripts got sequenced, as all isolated RNA was reverse transcribed. Sequencing used immunoSEQ multiplex PCR; TCRdb keeps in-frame clones, though not all of them. The top ten hold 0.015% of the sample, which has some 350,000 clones, roughly 14% seen once. The rearrangement links TRBV7-9 to TRBJ2-7; no firm D call. Sequenced: naive CD4+ T cells from blood. This TCR was recovered from a woman under 30 with type 1 diabetes. The CDR3 protein is CASSLGPISEQYV. The CDR3 nucleotides are TGTGCCAGCAGCCTTGGGCCCATAAGTGAGCAGTACGTC.